This TCR beta chain was identified in a study of cytomegalovirus exposure and HLA in healthy donors. V dropped 8 bases and J dropped 5; count of bases not matched to a gene: 9. The germline CDR1 and CDR2 sequences are LNHNV and YYDKDF (reference sequence). The CDR3 has 15 amino acids. PCR involved 60 Vbeta and 13 Jbeta primers. Study processing details: It was a later analysis that counted 83 million or so unique TCR beta chains, of which approximately 9.9 million were shared. Generated by immunoSEQ multiplex PCR, the TCRdb table keeps only in-frame clones and is missing some. That table furnishes V, J and clone size, whereas the DNA furnished D and trimming. The repertoire includes fewer than 200,000 clones, over 70% of them detected once, and 9.7% sits in the top ten.

This chain uses TRBV15 with TRBJ2-2; 9 nucleotides agree with TRBD1. The sequence came from a man in his late teens or twenties in good health and CMV-seropositive. The source material was PBMCs. The CDR3 spells CATGVDRGYTGELFF. CDR3 DNA: TGTGCCACCGGGGTGGACAGGGGCTATACCGGGGAGCTGTTTTTT.